This T cell receptor beta chain was recorded in a study of blood T cell repertoires in COVID-19. This clone was recorded only once. Trimming removed 4 bases from V and 0 bases from J; junction bases left unmatched: 6. Germline V gives CDR1 GTSNPN, CDR2 SVGIG (reference sequence). There are 15 residues in the CDR3. Cohort allocation depended upon clinical history that participants reported. The table came from immunoSEQ multiplex PCR; TCRdb's copy has only in-frame clones and leaves some out. The profile shows about 210,000 clones, 80% to 90% of them singletons. The chain combines TRBV30 with TRBJ2-7, with TRBD2 matching over 10 bases. The sequence came from a woman aged 40 to 50 with acute COVID-19. The specimen was PBMCs or T cells enriched from blood (not recorded which). The CDR3 spells CAWTSGSDSSYEQYF. The CDR3 DNA follows: TGTGCCTGGACTAGCGGGAGCGACAGCTCCTACGAGCAGTACTTC.